Here is one T cell receptor beta chain with its context. Its specificity is unknown. Libraries were prepared by immunoSEQ multiplex PCR; TCRdb keeps only in-frame clonotypes and omits some of them. In the table there are 20,000 to 25,000 clones, 80% of which are singletons. The source of the sample is a study of radiation and T cells in renal cell carcinoma. Study-wide context: Nephrectomy followed 15 Gy stereotactic body radiation by 4 weeks. Study conclusions and caveats: From baseline, blood top tumor clonotypes peaked at 2 weeks post-radiation.

The germline CDR1 and CDR2 sequences are DFQATT and SNEGSKA (reference sequence). Trimming removed 3 bases at V and 7 bases at J, with 6 bases between. The CDR3 loop spans 11 amino acids. Time point: baseline pretreatment blood. Treatment described: 15 Gy SBRT to primary tumor, nephrectomy 4 weeks later. Radiation-treated patients gave blood at baseline, week 2 and week 4. The patient's renal cell carcinoma had clear cell pathology. The sample consisted of blood, taken from a patient whose treatment included radiotherapy and nephrectomy. The sequence derives from a man aged 55-75 years with renal cell carcinoma. This sequence joins TRBV20-1 and TRBJ1-4; D uncertain. The CDR3 DNA is TGCAGTGCTAGGGGCGGTGAAAAACTGTTTTTT. Translated, it gives CSARGGEKLFF.